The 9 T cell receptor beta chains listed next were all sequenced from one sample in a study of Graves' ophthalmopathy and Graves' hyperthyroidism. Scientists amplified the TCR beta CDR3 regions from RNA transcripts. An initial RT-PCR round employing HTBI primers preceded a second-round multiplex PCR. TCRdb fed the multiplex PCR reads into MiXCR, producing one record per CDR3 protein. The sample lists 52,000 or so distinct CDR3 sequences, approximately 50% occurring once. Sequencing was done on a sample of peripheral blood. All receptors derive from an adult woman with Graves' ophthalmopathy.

The CDR3: CSAEVTGTQYF. The CDR3 nucleotides read TGCAGTGCCGAAGTTACAGGGACCCAGTACTTC. The rearrangement joins TRBV20-1 to TRBJ2-5; TRBD1 might be the D (5 bases). Between the trimmed V and J ends, which lost 6 bases and 7 bases, there was a span of 12 bases. Per germline, CDR1 DFQATT and CDR2 SNEGSKA (reference sequence). The CDR3 is 11 amino acids.

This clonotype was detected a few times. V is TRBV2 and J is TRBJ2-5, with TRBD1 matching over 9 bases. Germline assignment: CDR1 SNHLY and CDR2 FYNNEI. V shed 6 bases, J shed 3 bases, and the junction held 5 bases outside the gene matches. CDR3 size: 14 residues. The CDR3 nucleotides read TGTGCCAGCAGCCTTGGACAGGGGAAAGAGACCCAGTACTTC. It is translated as CASSLGQGKETQYF.

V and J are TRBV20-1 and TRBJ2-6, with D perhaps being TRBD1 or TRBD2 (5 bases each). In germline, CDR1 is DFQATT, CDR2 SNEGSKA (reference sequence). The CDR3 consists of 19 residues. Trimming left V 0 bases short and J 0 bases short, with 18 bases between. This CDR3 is CSARDRDAPEYSGANVLTF. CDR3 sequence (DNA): TGCAGTGCTAGAGATCGGGACGCTCCTGAGTACTCTGGGGCCAACGTCCTGACTTTC.

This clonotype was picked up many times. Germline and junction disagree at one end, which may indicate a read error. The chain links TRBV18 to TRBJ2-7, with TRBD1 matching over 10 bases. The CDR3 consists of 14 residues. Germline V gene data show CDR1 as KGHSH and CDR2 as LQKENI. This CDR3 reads CASSPPGQGMSLQF. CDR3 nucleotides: TGTGCCAGCTCACCACCGGGACAGGGGATGTCGCTCCAATTC.

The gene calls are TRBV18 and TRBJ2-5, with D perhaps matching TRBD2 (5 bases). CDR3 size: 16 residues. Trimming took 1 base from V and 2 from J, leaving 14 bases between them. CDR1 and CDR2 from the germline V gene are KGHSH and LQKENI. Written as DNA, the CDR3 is TGTGCCAGCTCACCACGGAATGCGGAGGCACAAGAGACCCAGTACTTC. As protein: CASSPRNAEAQETQYF.

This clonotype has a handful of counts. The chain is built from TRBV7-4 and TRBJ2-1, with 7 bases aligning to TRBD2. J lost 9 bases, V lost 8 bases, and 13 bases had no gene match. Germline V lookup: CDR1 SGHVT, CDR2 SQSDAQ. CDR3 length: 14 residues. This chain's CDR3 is CASEGGRDTVEQFF. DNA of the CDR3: TGTGCCAGCGAGGGCGGGAGAGACACTGTTGAGCAGTTCTTC.

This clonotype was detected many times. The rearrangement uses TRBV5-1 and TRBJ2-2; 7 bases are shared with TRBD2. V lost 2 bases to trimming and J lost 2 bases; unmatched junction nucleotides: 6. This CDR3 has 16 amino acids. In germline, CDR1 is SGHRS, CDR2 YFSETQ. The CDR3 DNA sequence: TGCGCCAGCAGCTTAGAGACTAGCTTCAACACCGGGGAGCTGTTTTTT. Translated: CASSLETSFNTGELFF.

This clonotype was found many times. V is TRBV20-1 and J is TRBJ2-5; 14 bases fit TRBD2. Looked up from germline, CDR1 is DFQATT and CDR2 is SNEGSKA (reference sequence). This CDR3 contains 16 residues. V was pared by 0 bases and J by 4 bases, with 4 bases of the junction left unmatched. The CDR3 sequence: CSARDRTSGRLETQYF. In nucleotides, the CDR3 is TGCAGTGCTAGAGATCGGACTAGCGGGAGGTTAGAGACCCAGTACTTC.

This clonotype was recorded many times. The CDR3 coding sequence is TGTGCCAGCAGGACTAGCGGGAGGGCCACCGGGGAGCTGTTTTTT. It specifies CASRTSGRATGELFF. The chain carries TRBV6-2 or TRBV6-3 and TRBJ2-2, with 14 bases fitting TRBD2. Germline V lookup: CDR1 MNHEY, CDR2 SVGEGT. Trimming removed 6 bases from V and 4 bases from J; junction bases left unmatched: 1. There are 15 residues in the CDR3.